What follows are 29 T cell receptor beta chains derived from one specimen sequenced in a study of cytomegalovirus exposure and HLA in healthy donors. 60 Vbeta and 13 Jbeta primers were used in PCR. Assay: immunoSEQ multiplex PCR; the TCRdb copy retains only in-frame clones and omits some. Of about 200,000 clones listed, 70% to 85% are singletons. Sequencing used PBMCs. The receptor source for this set is a male donor in good health and CMV-seronegative.

This chain links TRBV5-4 with TRBJ2-5, with 7 bases aligning to TRBD2. With V trimmed by 3 bases and J by 4 bases, 9 bases remained unmatched. Germline CDR1 is SGHNT and CDR2 is YYREEE (reference sequence). The CDR3 spans 15 residues. For the CDR3, the DNA is TGTGCCAGCAGCTCAATAGCGGGCGACACAGAGACCCAGTACTTC. It yields the protein CASSSIAGDTETQYF.

The V and J genes are TRBV7-6 and TRBJ2-2; 9 bases match TRBD1. V gave up 1 base and J gave up 5 bases; unmatched junction bases: 8. CDR3 length: 17 residues. CDR1 is SGHVS, CDR2 FNYEAQ, per germline. The CDR3 DNA reads TGTGCCAGCAGCTTAGGGGGCGGACAGGGGAGGACCGGGGAGCTGTTTTTT. Amino acid sequence: CASSLGGGQGRTGELFF.

J is TRBJ2-3 and V is TRBV5-1, with 12 bases that match TRBD2. The V and J ends lost 5 bases and 1 base, in that order; junction bases with no gene match: 2. The CDR3 has 15 residues. Germline values: CDR1 SGHRS, CDR2 YFSETQ. The CDR3 sequence: CASRASGRGTDTQYF. The DNA of the CDR3 is TGCGCCAGCAGAGCTAGCGGGAGGGGCACAGATACGCAGTATTTT.

This sequence joins TRBV4-1 and TRBJ2-7; D is unresolved. The ends were cut back, 0 bases at V and 3 bases at J, with 12 bases in the middle. This CDR3 has 15 residues. The germline V gene has CDR1 MGHRA and CDR2 YSYEKL. CDR3: CASSQDRGRRYEQYF. CDR3 coding DNA: TGCGCCAGCAGCCAAGATCGTGGCAGGCGCTACGAGCAGTACTTC.

The rearrangement joins TRBV12-5 to TRBJ2-2; 8 bases are shared with TRBD1. Germline loops: CDR1 LGHNT, CDR2 FRNRAP. CDR3 length: 14 amino acids. V was clipped by 6 bases and J by 3 bases; unmatched bases: 3. The DNA for the CDR3 is TGTGCTAGTGGAGCAGGGGGCTACACCGGGGAGCTGTTTTTT. Translation gives CASGAGGYTGELFF.

The V gene is TRBV6-5, the J gene TRBJ2-1, with unresolved D. V was cut by 6 bases and J by 4 bases, with 4 bases left in between. Germline CDR1 is MNHEY and CDR2 is SVGAGI. There are 11 residues in the CDR3. This CDR3 is CASSRYNEQFF. The CDR3 DNA reads as TGTGCCAGCAGCCGTTACAATGAGCAGTTCTTC.

The chain joins TRBV10-3 to TRBJ2-1; 16 bases align to TRBD2. In germline, CDR1 is ENHRY, CDR2 SYGVKD. This CDR3 is 18 amino acids long. Trimming removed 6 bases from V and 6 bases from J; junction bases left unmatched: 11. The DNA of the CDR3 is TGTGCCATCAGCCCGCCGGGACTAGCGGGAGGGAATGGCAATGAGCAGTTCTTC. Its translation: CAISPPGLAGGNGNEQFF.

The gene calls are TRBV6-5 and TRBJ1-5; 9 bases fit TRBD1. This CDR3 has 14 residues. The junction had 4 bases not matched to a gene; V was cut back by 6 bases and J by 4 bases. The germline gives CDR1 MNHEY, CDR2 SVGAGI. The CDR3 DNA reads TGTGCCAGCAGGGGGACAGGGATTAATCAGCCCCAGCATTTT. It yields the protein CASRGTGINQPQHF.

This clone has just one count. This chain links TRBV7-8 with TRBJ2-2; TRBD2 agrees at 14 bases. The CDR3 spans 16 residues. V lost 5 bases and J lost 4; bases outside the gene matches: 3. CDR1 is SGHVS and CDR2 is FQNEAQ in the germline V gene. The CDR3 reads CASSRGLAGVTGELFF. Written as DNA, the CDR3 is TGTGCCAGCAGCCGGGGACTAGCGGGAGTCACCGGGGAGCTGTTTTTT.

The V gene is TRBV27, the J gene TRBJ2-7; possibly TRBD1 for D (6 bases). The CDR3 is 14 residues long. Trimming removed 5 bases from V and 2 bases from J, with 13 bases in between. CDR1 is MNHEY and CDR2 is SMNVEV in the germline V gene (reference sequence). The CDR3 region is CASSTGISPYEQYF. In DNA, the CDR3 is TGTGCCAGCAGTACAGGGATCTCCCCCTACGAGCAGTACTTC.

The chain recombines TRBV4-1 with TRBJ1-1, with 8 positions matching TRBD1. J lost 3 bases, V lost 4 bases, and 4 bases had no gene match. This CDR3 comprises 14 residues. Germline CDR1 reads MGHRA; CDR2 reads YSYEKL. The CDR3 sequence: CASSRQDRDTEAFF. The DNA of the CDR3 is TGCGCCAGCAGCCGACAGGACAGGGACACTGAAGCTTTCTTT.

The gene calls are TRBV19 and TRBJ2-7; 13 nucleotides line up with TRBD2. V lost 0 bases and J lost 6; bases outside the gene matches: 2. CDR1 is LNHDA and CDR2 is SQIVND in the germline V gene (reference sequence). The CDR3 extends over 15 amino acids. The CDR3 DNA follows: TGTGCCAGTAGTATAGAAGGACTAGCGGGAGTCGAGCAGTACTTC. Protein: CASSIEGLAGVEQYF.

The V call is TRBV29-1, the J call TRBJ1-2; 7 nucleotides agree with TRBD1. The V gene end was trimmed by 7 bases and the J gene end by 6 bases; junction bases not matched to a gene: 8. CDR1 SQVTM and CDR2 ANQGSEA come from the germline V gene. This CDR3 region has 12 residues. The CDR3 DNA reads as TGCAGCGCCGCCGTCGACAGGGATGGCTACACCTTC. This codes for CSAAVDRDGYTF.

The CDR3 reads CASRRSGTSGSYEQYF. CDR3 DNA: TGTGCCAGCAGGCGCTCCGGGACTAGCGGCTCCTACGAGCAGTACTTC. J is TRBJ2-7 and V is TRBV14; 11 bases map to TRBD2. With V trimmed by 6 bases and J by 0 bases, 7 bases remained unmatched. Germline V gene data show CDR1 as SGHDN and CDR2 as FVKESK. The CDR3 contains 16 residues.

V and J are TRBV5-4 and TRBJ2-4, with 7 bases aligning to TRBD1. V dropped 4 bases and J dropped 8; count of bases not matched to a gene: 12. The CDR3 length is 15 residues. Germline V gene lookup returns CDR1 SGHNT and CDR2 YYREEE (reference sequence). CDR3 in DNA: TGTGCCAGCAGCCAGGGGATAGGGGGCGCTGACATTCAGTACTTC. Translation: CASSQGIGGADIQYF.

This rearrangement joins TRBV11-2 to TRBJ2-1; 7 bases are shared with TRBD1. Germline CDR1 and CDR2: SGHAT and FQNNGV. The CDR3 runs 13 residues. V trimming: 3 bases; J trimming: 7 bases; junction bases outside the gene matches: 3. CDR3 bases: TGTGCCAGCAGCTTCCTACAGGGGAATGAGCAGTTCTTC. Translated, it gives CASSFLQGNEQFF.

The V gene is TRBV4-2, the J gene TRBJ1-3; perhaps TRBD1 as D (5 bases). This CDR3 comprises 14 residues. Germline V gene sequence: CDR1 LGHNA, CDR2 YNFKEQ. V was pared by 0 bases and J by 5 bases, with 8 bases between. As DNA, the CDR3 is TGTGCCAGCAGCCAAGATCCAGGGCGAAACACCATATATTTT. The encoded protein is CASSQDPGRNTIYF.

The chain uses TRBV21-1 and TRBJ2-7; TRBD2 is taken as the D call from the table, unchecked against the DNA. TRBV21-1 is described as a pseudogene. CDR3 length: 15 amino acids. CDR3 nucleotide sequence: TGTGCCAGCAGCAAACAGGGCAGGAGGGCCTACGAGCAGTACTTC. Translated: CASSKQGRRAYEQYF.

The V gene is TRBV6-5, the J gene TRBJ1-1; TRBD1 matches 9 bases. This CDR3 contains 15 residues. J lost 3 bases, V lost 0 bases, and 2 bases had no gene match. Germline V gives CDR1 MNHEY, CDR2 SVGAGI. The CDR3 spells CASSYSNRGHTEAFF. The CDR3 bases are TGTGCCAGCAGTTACTCGAACAGGGGGCACACTGAAGCTTTCTTT.

J is TRBJ1-2 and V is TRBV27; D gene ambiguous. V lost 6 bases to trimming and J lost 4 bases, with 15 bases between them. From germline, CDR1 is MNHEY and CDR2 SMNVEV (reference sequence). The CDR3 has 14 amino acids. The CDR3 region is CASSRRGKGYGYTF. The CDR3 region has the DNA TGTGCCAGCAGCCGGCGGGGAAAGGGCTATGGCTACACCTTC.

The J gene is TRBJ1-4, the V gene TRBV5-1, with 8 bases identical to TRBD1. Trimming removed 4 bases from V and 3 bases from J; junction bases left unmatched: 5. CDR1 SGHRS and CDR2 YFSETQ come from the germline V gene. The CDR3 has 15 residues. Here the CDR3 DNA reads TGCGCCAGCAGCACCCAGGGGGCGGCTAATGAAAAACTGTTTTTT. Protein product: CASSTQGAANEKLFF.

This clone was recorded a few times. The chain recombines TRBV27 with TRBJ2-7; 8 bases are a match to TRBD2. The germline V gene encodes CDR1 MNHEY and CDR2 SMNVEV (reference sequence). The CDR3 loop spans 16 amino acids. V was clipped by 5 bases and J by 2 bases; unmatched bases: 11. The CDR3 DNA sequence: TGTGCCAGCAGTCGGCTAGGGAGCGGGAGAACCTACGAGCAGTACTTC. Translation gives CASSRLGSGRTYEQYF.

The chain couples TRBV19 to TRBJ1-5; 8 bases are a match to TRBD1. The CDR3 consists of 15 residues. With 5 bases clipped from V and 2 bases from J, the junction kept 5 bases outside the gene matches. Germline CDR1 is LNHDA and CDR2 is SQIVND (reference sequence). The CDR3 loop reads CASSAGQAGNQPQHF. In DNA form, the CDR3 reads TGTGCCAGTAGTGCGGGACAGGCGGGCAATCAGCCCCAGCATTTT.

This clone occurred once. This chain links TRBV5-4 with TRBJ1-1; D unclear. Germline V gives CDR1 SGHNT, CDR2 YYREEE (reference sequence). V shed 1 base and J shed 0 bases, with 4 bases lying between them. This CDR3 has 13 residues. CDR3 amino acids: CASSLTLNTEAFF. Written as DNA, the CDR3 is TGTGCCAGCAGCTTGACATTGAACACTGAAGCTTTCTTT.

Only a few counts were recorded for this clone. V usage is TRBV9 and J usage is TRBJ1-1; 8 positions agree with TRBD1. This CDR3 comprises 17 residues. J gave up 1 base and V 0 bases, and 8 bases lay outside the gene matches. Germline V gene data show CDR1 as SGDLS and CDR2 as YYNGEE. This CDR3 reads CASSVAQGAPGNTEAFF. CDR3 DNA: TGTGCCAGCAGCGTAGCCCAGGGGGCGCCTGGGAACACTGAAGCTTTCTTT. Full variable domain (remainder filled in from reference TRBV9 and TRBJ1-1): DSGVTQTPKHLITATGQRVTLRCSPRSGDLSVYWYQQSLDQGLQFLIQYYNGEERAKGNILERFSAQQFPDLHSELNLSSLELGDSALYFCASSVAQGAPGNTEAFFGQGTRLTVV.

As for this clone: A read error may produce the germline difference seen at one junction end. The V gene is TRBV28, the J gene TRBJ2-2, with 7 nucleotides matching TRBD1. The CDR3 length is 16 residues. The germline gives CDR1 MDHEN, CDR2 SYDVKM. The DNA of the CDR3 is TGTGCCAGCAGTGTGTACGAGACAGGGAACGCCGGGGAGCTGTTTTTT. Translated: CASSVYETGNAGELFF. Full variable domain (missing parts from reference TRBV28 and TRBJ2-2): DVKVTQSSRYLVKRTGEKVFLECVQDMDHENMFWYRQDPGLGLRLIYFSYDVKMKEKGDIPEGYSVSREKKERFSLILESASTNQTSMYLCASSVYETGNAGELFFGEGSRLTVL.

The rearrangement uses TRBV14 and TRBJ1-2, with D possibly being TRBD1 (5 bases). CDR1 is SGHDN, CDR2 FVKESK, per germline. V dropped 2 bases and J dropped 0 bases, with 16 bases sitting between them. The CDR3 consists of 17 residues. CDR3 coding DNA: TGTGCCAGCAGCCAAATCGGGACTTCCCCATCTAACTATGGCTACACCTTC. This translates into CASSQIGTSPSNYGYTF.

V is TRBV6-6 and J is TRBJ1-2; 7 bases are shared with TRBD1. The CDR3 is made up of 15 amino acids. V dropped 7 bases and J dropped 5; count of bases not matched to a gene: 13. CDR1 and CDR2 (germline): MNHNY, SVGAGI (reference sequence). The CDR3 sequence is CASIRGTADIYGYTF. DNA for the CDR3: TGTGCCAGCATCAGGGGGACCGCGGACATTTATGGCTACACCTTC.

V gene TRBV7-3 combines with J gene TRBJ2-7, with 8 bases aligning to TRBD1. Trimming took 1 base from V and 5 from J; bases not matched to a gene: 7. Germline V gives CDR1 SGHTA, CDR2 FQGTGA. The CDR3 runs to 15 residues. CDR3 amino acids: CASSLKMDRAHEQYF. Written as DNA, the CDR3 is TGTGCCAGCAGCTTAAAGATGGACAGGGCCCACGAGCAGTACTTC.